The TCR beta chain described here comes from a study of blood T cell repertoires in COVID-19. About the study: Collection of acute and convalescent COVID-19 samples took place in the United States, Italy and Spain. T cells, B-cell-depleted T cells, or PBMCs supplied cDNA or gDNA.

Trimming removed 10 bases from V and 2 bases from J; junction bases left unmatched: 18. This CDR3 is 18 amino acids long. Germline values: CDR1 LNHDA, CDR2 SQIVND (reference sequence). The assay was immunoSEQ multiplex PCR, and TCRdb's table has in-frame clones only and misses some. This sample has about 180,000 clones, with about three quarters found just once. The Seattle site enrolled patients during active infection and followed them longitudinally. Sequenced material: peripheral blood. The clonotype comes from a woman of 80 years or more with COVID-19, enrolled during active disease. This chain connects TRBV19 to TRBJ2-1; 9 nucleotides match TRBD1. CDR3 residues: CAIRPRDRDPLTYNEQFF. CDR3 nucleotides: TGTGCCATCCGACCCCGGGACAGGGACCCGTTAACCTACAATGAGCAGTTCTTC.